This T cell receptor beta chain is drawn from a study of blood T cell repertoires in COVID-19 (dated by TCRdb to 2018 to 2020). Regarding the study in general: The collaborator samples originated in the United States, Italy and Spain and spanned the acute and convalescent phases of COVID-19. Samples came from the ongoing ImmuneRACE study (first 160 participants) plus 1,254 subjects from 6 global collaborators. Where HLA class I and class II types were available, the types were taken from metadata supplied by the sample provider, not from assay-based typing. Sample metadata almost always included a de-identified subject ID, COVID-19 status, age in years and sex. Subjects who had been exposed to COVID-19, were actively infected with it, or had recovered from it provided the deeply sampled blood TCRbeta repertoires that made up the dataset. The material from the prospective study consisted of cDNA or gDNA derived from T cells, B-cell-depleted T cells, or PBMCs. The repertoires were released in a freely available public database intended as a resource for research on the immune response to SARS-CoV-2. Study-level results and caveats: How much clinical and demographic metadata was included differed by source and by participant, and the metadata was provided uncurated.

Trimming costs V 4 bases and J 1 base, and their ends lie 7 bases apart. The CDR3 contains 13 residues, cysteine and phenylalanine counted. The DNA shown is the 39-base CDR3, in frame from base 1. Sequences MDHEN (CDR1) and SYDVKM (CDR2) are obtained from the germline V gene. Each collaborating institution followed its own protocols to collect whole blood in K2EDTA tubes. For TCRbeta analysis, collaborators shipped samples as frozen whole blood, isolated PBMCs, or DNA extracted from either of those sample types. About this clone: The antigen it binds to is not known. One base away there is no much larger clone; base qualities are not given.

The immunoSEQ Assay, a bias-controlled multiplex PCR, was used to amplify TCRbeta CDR3 regions from genomic DNA. The study's processing was this. The number of nucleated cells in each sample was estimated from the amplification of reference gene primers within the assay. To quantify the absolute abundance of each unique TCRbeta CDR3 rearrangement, sequence reads were collapsed and filtered. Productive Simpson clonality was computed per sample as the square root of Simpson's diversity index over productive rearrangements. TCRdb holds this immuneACCESS table with in-frame rearrangements only. Some clones are missing; in checked studies, unresolved V genes explain under half, and the rest has no known cause. The DNA was the basis for D and trimming; V, J and clone size are from that table. Present in this sample are about 140,000 clones, over 65% of which were seen just once. Approximately 4.5% of the sample comes from the top ten.

The chain couples TRBV28 to TRBJ1-2; TRBD1 is perhaps the D gene, given 5 matching bases. Sequencing used peripheral blood. The origin of this receptor is an elderly woman with active or convalescent COVID-19. The nucleotide sequence is TGTGCCAGCAGTTGGGGGGGTAACTATGGCTACACCTTC. Translated, this is CASSWGGNYGYTF.